The 2 T cell receptor beta chains presented below share a single source sample, sequenced in a study of shared clonotypes between healthy human individuals. Assay: immunoSEQ multiplex PCR; the TCRdb copy retains only in-frame clones and omits some. The data show about 500,000 clones, around 77% seen once. Sequenced input: PBMCs. The receptors were sampled from a woman aged 40-49 years in good health. Some clones in this sample may be carry-over from other donors' samples.

The chain has TRBV11-2 and TRBJ2-7; TRBD2 might be the D (6 bases). The CDR3 is made up of 14 amino acids. The ends were cut back, 4 bases at V and 1 base at J, with 11 bases in the middle. Looked up from germline, CDR1 is SGHAT and CDR2 is FQNNGV. CDR3 nucleotides: TGTGCCAGCAGCTCAGGGACTGAATCCTACGAGCAGTACTTC. Its translation is CASSSGTESYEQYF.

As regards this clone: This CDR3 is also generated by other DNA sequences in the sample. The chain recombines TRBV7-8 with TRBJ1-1, with D uncertain. The germline gives CDR1 SGHVS, CDR2 FQNEAQ. This CDR3 is built from 14 residues. The ends were cut back, 1 base at V and 1 base at J, with 7 bases in the middle. CDR3 DNA: TGTGCCAGCAGCTTAGTCGGTTCGAACACTGAAGCTTTCTTT. Translation: CASSLVGSNTEAFF.